What follows is one TCR beta chain and its context. Its antigen remains unidentified. The germline gives CDR1 MNHEY, CDR2 SMNVEV (reference sequence). Trimming cost V 0 bases and J 13 bases; bases outside gene matches: 14. The CDR3 is 17 residues long. This sample was included in a study of T cell responses to AZD1222 COVID-19 vaccine. Study-level results: Donors skewed white British and female; clonal diversity was possibly underestimated. Recipients of AZD1222 seropositive at baseline numbered only 5 to 7. In all cases, repertoires were sampled only after the peak T cell response. The reported proportion of spike-specific TCRs targeting unmutated variant regions was nearly half.

Assay: immunoSEQ multiplex PCR; the TCRdb copy retains only in-frame clones and omits some. This table has 89,000 or so clones, approximately 86% appearing once. The TCR was taken from an adult who received the AZD1222 COVID-19 vaccine. J is TRBJ1-4 and V is TRBV27, with 10 positions matching TRBD1. Sequenced material: peripheral blood, taken 28 days after the second AZD1222 dose. CDR3 amino acids: CASSLSVGQGVLSRLFF. CDR3 bases: TGTGCCAGCAGTTTATCGGTTGGACAGGGGGTCCTATCAAGACTGTTTTTT.